This T cell receptor (beta chain) appears in the sequencing data of a study of T cells in Graves' hyperthyroidism and ophthalmopathy. Amplified TCR beta CDR3 regions derived from RNA transcripts. Carried out on the TCR CDR3, a first-round RT-PCR used the HTBI primer set. TCRdb reprocessed the multiplex PCR reads via MiXCR and lists one record per CDR3 protein. In the table there are 250,000 to 400,000 distinct CDR3 sequences, roughly 13% of which are singletons. The V end was cut by 0 bases, the J end by 1 base, with 3 bases between. The CDR3 length is 13 residues. Germline CDR1 is MNHNY and CDR2 is SVGAGI (reference sequence). This clonotype was counted many times. As yet, its antigen is unknown. Study results and limitations: Clonotypes that were expanded in thyroid above 0.001 mostly appeared in blood too.

This TCR derives from a woman between 40 and 55 years old with Graves' ophthalmopathy. This sequence joins TRBV6-6 and TRBJ1-1, with D unresolved. Sequenced input: blood. The CDR3 nucleotides are TGTGCCAGCAGTTACTCCACGAACACTGAAGCTTTCTTT. This codes for CASSYSTNTEAFF.